The TCR beta chain under discussion was sequenced for a study of blood T cell repertoires in COVID-19. Clones were read by immunoSEQ multiplex PCR, and TCRdb kept only the in-frame ones, dropping some. This sample yields 100,000 to 150,000 clones, of which more than 75% are seen a single time; about an eighth belongs to the top ten. The CDR3 consists of 16 residues. V lost 2 bases, J lost 2 bases, and 5 bases stayed unmatched. The V gene's germline CDR1 is PRHDT and CDR2 FYEKMQ (reference sequence). The chain carries TRBV13 and TRBJ2-2; 7 bases fit TRBD1. The sequence came from a woman in her seventies with COVID-19, enrolled during active disease. Material: peripheral blood. The DNA for the CDR3 is TGTGCCAGCAGCTTAACCGGGACAGCAAACACCGGGGAGCTGTTTTTT. Amino acids: CASSLTGTANTGELFF.